Below, 20 T cell receptor beta chains from the same sample are listed, as sequenced in a study of blood T cell repertoires in COVID-19. This table comes from immunoSEQ multiplex PCR, and its TCRdb copy is limited to in-frame clones, with some not included. This table holds 75,000 to 95,000 clones, around 74% found once. Sequenced: peripheral blood. These receptors came from an elderly woman with active or convalescent COVID-19.

V gene TRBV28 combines with J gene TRBJ2-1; D is uncertain. V was trimmed by 3 bases and J by 7 bases, leaving 19 bases between them. The CDR3 extends over 16 amino acids. CDR1 is MDHEN and CDR2 is SYDVKM in the germline V gene. The CDR3 here is CASSFHTTKPGNEQFF. CDR3 bases: TGTGCCAGCAGTTTCCACACTACCAAGCCTGGGAATGAGCAGTTCTTC.

The chain joins TRBV19 to TRBJ2-6; D gene uncertain. CDR1 and CDR2 from the germline V gene are LNHDA and SQIVND (reference sequence). Trimming took off 1 base at V and 0 bases at J, with 7 bases between the two ends. The CDR3 has 16 amino acids. CDR3 protein: CASSIVLNSGANVLTF. The DNA for the CDR3 is TGTGCCAGTAGTATAGTACTGAACTCTGGGGCCAACGTCCTGACTTTC.

This sequence joins TRBV4-2 and TRBJ2-3; 14 nucleotides agree with TRBD2. This CDR3 is built from 17 residues. From germline, CDR1 is LGHNA and CDR2 YNFKEQ. Trimming took 0 bases from V and 5 from J; bases not matched to a gene: 4. CDR3 sequence reads: CASSQDGLAGGLDTQYF. CDR3 sequence (DNA): TGTGCCAGCAGCCAAGATGGACTAGCGGGAGGTTTAGATACGCAGTATTTT.

The chain links TRBV29-1 to TRBJ2-1; 11 nucleotides agree with TRBD2. Germline trimming cut 4 bases from V and 9 bases from J; bases unmatched to any gene: 8. Looked up from germline, CDR1 is SQVTM and CDR2 is ANQGSEA. The CDR3 extends over 14 amino acids. In DNA form, the CDR3 reads TGCAGCGTTGGGGTAGCGGGAGGGCCTGCTGAGCAGTTCTTC. Translation gives CSVGVAGGPAEQFF.

The V call is TRBV15, the J call TRBJ2-5; 8 positions agree with TRBD1. The V gene's germline CDR1 is LNHNV and CDR2 YYDKDF (reference sequence). The CDR3 loop spans 16 amino acids. V shed 0 bases, J shed 5 bases, and the junction held 8 bases outside the gene matches. CDR3 amino acids: CATSRDLPGGGETQYF. The CDR3 nucleotides read TGTGCCACCAGCAGAGATCTGCCAGGGGGCGGTGAGACCCAGTACTTC.

The gene calls are TRBV20-1 and TRBJ1-2; no firm D call. Per the germline V gene, CDR1 is DFQATT and CDR2 is SNEGSKA (reference sequence). The germline V and J ends were trimmed by 5 bases and 8 bases, with 12 bases remaining between them. The CDR3 spans 11 residues. The CDR3 DNA reads as TGCAGTGCTCTCTTAAGTGGCGGCTACACCTTC. Protein: CSALLSGGYTF.

A single count supports this clone. In nucleotides, the CDR3 is TGTGCCTGGAGACCCCCCCCTGGGGGGACCGGGGAGCTGTTTTTT. Translated: CAWRPPPGGTGELFF. The genes are TRBV30 and TRBJ2-2, with D perhaps TRBD2 (6 bases). V was cut by 3 bases and J by 5 bases, with 16 bases left in between. Germline V gene sequence: CDR1 GTSNPN, CDR2 SVGIG (reference sequence). The CDR3 is made up of 15 amino acids.

The chain joins TRBV7-2 to TRBJ1-5; D not resolved. The germline V gene encodes CDR1 SGHTA and CDR2 FQGNSA. Trimming removed 2 bases from V and 3 bases from J, with 8 bases in between. The CDR3 contains 14 residues. The CDR3: CASSLLGVNQPQHF. CDR3 nucleotides: TGTGCCAGCAGCTTACTTGGAGTCAATCAGCCCCAGCATTTT.

V is TRBV19 and J is TRBJ1-5; TRBD1 matches at 9 bases. The CDR3 runs 16 residues. Germline trimming cut 4 bases from V and 0 bases from J; bases unmatched to any gene: 4. CDR1 and CDR2 from the germline V gene are LNHDA and SQIVND (reference sequence). The CDR3, as DNA: TGTGCCAGTAGTAGGGACAGGGCTCATAGCAATCAGCCCCAGCATTTT. Its translation: CASSRDRAHSNQPQHF.

This chain connects TRBV4-1 to TRBJ2-7, with D unresolved. This CDR3 is 13 amino acids long. Trimming took 1 base from V and 5 from J, leaving 9 bases between them. CDR1 MGHRA and CDR2 YSYEKL come from the germline V gene. CDR3 DNA: TGCGCCAGCAGCCAAGTTGCGGCTAACGAGCAGTACTTC. Translated: CASSQVAANEQYF.

This chain connects TRBV30 to TRBJ1-1, with 8 bases aligning to TRBD1. Germline assignment: CDR1 GTSNPN and CDR2 SVGIG (reference sequence). Trimming at V came to 4 bases and at J to 0 bases, leaving 7 bases not matched to a gene. The CDR3 length is 15 residues. The chain's CDR3 is CAWTVPGQVNTEAFF. The CDR3 DNA reads as TGTGCCTGGACCGTACCGGGACAGGTGAACACTGAAGCTTTCTTT.

The V and J genes are TRBV2 and TRBJ2-3; TRBD2 is a possible D gene (6 bases). V was shortened by 4 bases and J by 0 bases, with 11 bases between the two germline ends. The length of the CDR3 is 15 residues. The germline gives CDR1 SNHLY, CDR2 FYNNEI. As DNA, the CDR3 is TGTGCCAGCAGTGTTAACGGGGGAAGCACAGATACGCAGTATTTT. Amino acid sequence: CASSVNGGSTDTQYF. The variable domain in full, completed from reference TRBV2 and TRBJ2-3, reads EPEVTQTPSHQVTQMGQEVILRCVPISNHLYFYWYRQILGQKVEFLVSFYNNEISEKSEIFDDQFSVERPDGSNFTLKIRSTKLEDSAMYFCASSVNGGSTDTQYFGPGTRLTVL.

The chain recombines TRBV2 with TRBJ1-2; D ambiguous. V was cut by 5 bases and J by 4 bases, with 5 bases left in between. CDR1 and CDR2 from the germline V gene are SNHLY and FYNNEI. The CDR3 loop spans 11 amino acids. The CDR3 sequence: CASSPSYGYTF. In nucleotides, the CDR3 is TGTGCCAGCAGTCCCAGCTATGGCTACACCTTC.

The rearrangement links TRBV4-3 to TRBJ2-3, with 7 bases lining up with TRBD2. The trim removed 0 bases at V and 14 bases at J, leaving 11 bases unmatched. Germline CDR1 is LGHNA and CDR2 is YSLEER. The CDR3 sequence is 14 residues long. The CDR3 region is CASSQDLGGVRRYF. The CDR3 DNA reads as TGCGCCAGCAGCCAAGATCTGGGGGGGGTAAGACGGTATTTT.

This clone was picked up a small number of times. This chain joins TRBV4-1 and TRBJ2-2, with D tentatively TRBD1 (8 bases). The length of the CDR3 is 20 residues. Germline values: CDR1 MGHRA, CDR2 YSYEKL. The germline V and J ends were trimmed by 3 bases and 1 base, with 24 bases remaining between them. The CDR3 region has the DNA TGCGCCAGCAGCCACGATAGGAACGGACAGGGCGGGAGGAACACCGGGGAGCTGTTTTTT. It encodes CASSHDRNGQGGRNTGELFF.

The chain couples TRBV5-1 to TRBJ1-4; tentatively, D is TRBD1 (5 bases). This CDR3 region has 14 residues. Trimming removed 2 bases from V and 3 bases from J, with 8 bases in between. Germline values: CDR1 SGHRS, CDR2 YFSETQ. As DNA, the CDR3 is TGCGCCAGCAGCTTAGGGGAAGCTAATGAAAAACTGTTTTTT. This gives the protein CASSLGEANEKLFF.

The rearrangement links TRBV2 to TRBJ2-1; 10 bases are a match to TRBD2. Germline CDR1 is SNHLY and CDR2 is FYNNEI. This CDR3 has 17 residues. Germline trimming cut 1 base from V and 0 bases from J; bases unmatched to any gene: 3. The DNA of the CDR3 is TGTGCCAGCAGTGAAGGGGAGCGGGGGGGCTCCTACAATGAGCAGTTCTTC. Protein product: CASSEGERGGSYNEQFF. Full variable domain (remainder filled in from reference TRBV2 and TRBJ2-1): EPEVTQTPSHQVTQMGQEVILRCVPISNHLYFYWYRQILGQKVEFLVSFYNNEISEKSEIFDDQFSVERPDGSNFTLKIRSTKLEDSAMYFCASSEGERGGSYNEQFFGPGTRLTVL.

The chain uses TRBV2 and TRBJ1-1; TRBD1 agrees at 10 bases. Germline loops: CDR1 SNHLY, CDR2 FYNNEI. The CDR3 loop spans 14 amino acids. The V gene end was trimmed by 6 bases and the J gene end by 1 base; junction bases not matched to a gene: 2. This CDR3 reads CASRGDRGNTEAFF. Here the CDR3 DNA reads TGTGCCAGCAGGGGGGACAGGGGGAACACTGAAGCTTTCTTT.

The J gene is TRBJ2-7, the V gene TRBV25-1; 9 bases map to TRBD1. CDR1 MGHDK and CDR2 SYGVNS come from the germline V gene. V lost 6 bases, J lost 5 bases, and 11 bases stayed unmatched. The CDR3 length is 15 residues. CDR3 region: CASRSMGQGSHEQYF. As DNA, the CDR3 is TGTGCCAGCAGGTCCATGGGACAGGGTTCCCACGAGCAGTACTTC.

This clone was found once. This sequence joins TRBV29-1 and TRBJ1-4, with 7 bases lining up with TRBD1. Unmatched junction bases numbered 17, after V lost 7 bases and J lost 3 bases. The germline V gene encodes CDR1 SQVTM and CDR2 ANQGSEA. This CDR3 has 17 residues. CDR3 DNA: TGCAGCGCCACCCGGGACAGCCACCGATCTGCTAATGAAAAACTGTTTTTT. It is translated as CSATRDSHRSANEKLFF.